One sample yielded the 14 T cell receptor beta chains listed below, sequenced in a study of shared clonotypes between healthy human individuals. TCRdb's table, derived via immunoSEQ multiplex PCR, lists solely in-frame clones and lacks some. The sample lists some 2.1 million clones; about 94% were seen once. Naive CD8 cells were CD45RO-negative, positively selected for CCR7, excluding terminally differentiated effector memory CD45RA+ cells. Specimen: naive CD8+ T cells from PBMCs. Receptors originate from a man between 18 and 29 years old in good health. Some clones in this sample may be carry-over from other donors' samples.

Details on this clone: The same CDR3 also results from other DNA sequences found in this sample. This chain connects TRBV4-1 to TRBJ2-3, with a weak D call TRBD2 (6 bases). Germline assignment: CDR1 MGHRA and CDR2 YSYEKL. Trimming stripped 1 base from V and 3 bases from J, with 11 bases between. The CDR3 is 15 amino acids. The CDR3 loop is CASSQVRLATDTQYF. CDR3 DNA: TGCGCCAGCAGCCAAGTACGGCTAGCGACAGATACGCAGTATTTT.

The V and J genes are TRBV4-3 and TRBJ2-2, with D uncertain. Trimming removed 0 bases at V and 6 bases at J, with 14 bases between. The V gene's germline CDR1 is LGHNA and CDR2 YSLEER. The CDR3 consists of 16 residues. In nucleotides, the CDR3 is TGCGCCAGCAGCCAAGATCCGGAGTTGAGAGCCGGGGAGCTGTTTTTT. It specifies CASSQDPELRAGELFF.

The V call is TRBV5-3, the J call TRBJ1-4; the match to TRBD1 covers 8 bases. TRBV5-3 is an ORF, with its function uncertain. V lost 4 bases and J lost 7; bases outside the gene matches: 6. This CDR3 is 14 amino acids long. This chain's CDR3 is CARSLIQGGEKLFF. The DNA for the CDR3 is TGTGCCAGAAGCCTCATACAGGGGGGTGAAAAACTGTTTTTT.

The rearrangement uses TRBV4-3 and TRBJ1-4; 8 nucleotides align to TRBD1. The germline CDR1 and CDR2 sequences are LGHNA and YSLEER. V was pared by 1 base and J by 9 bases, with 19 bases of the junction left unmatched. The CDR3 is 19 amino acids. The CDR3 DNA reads TGCGCCAGCAGCCAAGGGAGGGGGACAGGCAAAACAGGGTCTCAAAAACTGTTTTTT. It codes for CASSQGRGTGKTGSQKLFF.

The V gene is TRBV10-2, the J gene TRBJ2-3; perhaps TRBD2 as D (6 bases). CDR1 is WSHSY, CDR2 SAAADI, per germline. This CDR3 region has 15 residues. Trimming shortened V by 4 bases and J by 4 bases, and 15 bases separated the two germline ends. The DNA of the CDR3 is TGCGCCAGCAGTGTATCATCAGGCGGGGCAGATACGCAGTATTTT. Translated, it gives CASSVSSGGADTQYF.

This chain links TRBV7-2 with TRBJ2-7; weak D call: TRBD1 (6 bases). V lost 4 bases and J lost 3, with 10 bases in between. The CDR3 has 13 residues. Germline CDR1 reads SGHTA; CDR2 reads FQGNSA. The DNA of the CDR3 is TGTGCCAGCAGCTCAACAGGGTACTACGAGCAGTACTTC. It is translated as CASSSTGYYEQYF. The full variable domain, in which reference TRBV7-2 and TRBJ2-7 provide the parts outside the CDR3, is GAGVSQSPSNKVTEKGKDVELRCDPISGHTALYWYRQSLGQGLEFLIYFQGNSAPDKSGLPSDRFSAERTGGSVSTLTIQRTQQEDSAVYLCASSSTGYYEQYFGPGTRLTVT.

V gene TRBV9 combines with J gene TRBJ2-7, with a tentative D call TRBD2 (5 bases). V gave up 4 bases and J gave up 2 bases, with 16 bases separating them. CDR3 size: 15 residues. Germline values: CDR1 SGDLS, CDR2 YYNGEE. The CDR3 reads CASSPLRENPYEQYF. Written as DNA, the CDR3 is TGTGCCAGCAGCCCGCTAAGGGAGAACCCCTACGAGCAGTACTTC.

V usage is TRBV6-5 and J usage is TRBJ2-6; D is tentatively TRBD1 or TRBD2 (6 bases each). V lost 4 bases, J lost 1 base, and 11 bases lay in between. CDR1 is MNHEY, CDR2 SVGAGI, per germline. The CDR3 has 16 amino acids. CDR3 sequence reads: CASSSKGGSGANVLTF. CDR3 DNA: TGTGCCAGCAGTTCCAAGGGGGGATCTGGGGCCAACGTCCTGACTTTC.

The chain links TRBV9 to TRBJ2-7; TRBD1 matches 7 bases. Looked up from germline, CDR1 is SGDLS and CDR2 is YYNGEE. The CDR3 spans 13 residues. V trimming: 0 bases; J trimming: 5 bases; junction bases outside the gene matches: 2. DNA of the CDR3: TGTGCCAGCAGCGTAGCGACAGGGCACGAGCAGTACTTC. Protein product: CASSVATGHEQYF.

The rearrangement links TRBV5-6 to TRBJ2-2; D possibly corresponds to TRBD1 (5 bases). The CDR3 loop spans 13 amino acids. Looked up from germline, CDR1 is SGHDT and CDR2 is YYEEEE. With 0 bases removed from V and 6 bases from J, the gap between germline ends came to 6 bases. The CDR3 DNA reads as TGTGCCAGCAGCTTGGCAGGGCCCGGGGAGCTGTTTTTT. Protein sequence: CASSLAGPGELFF. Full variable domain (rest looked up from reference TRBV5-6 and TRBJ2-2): DAGVTQSPTHLIKTRGQQVTLRCSPKSGHDTVSWYQQALGQGPQFIFQYYEEEERQRGNFPDRFSGHQFPNYSSELNVNALLLGDSALYLCASSLAGPGELFFGEGSRLTVL.

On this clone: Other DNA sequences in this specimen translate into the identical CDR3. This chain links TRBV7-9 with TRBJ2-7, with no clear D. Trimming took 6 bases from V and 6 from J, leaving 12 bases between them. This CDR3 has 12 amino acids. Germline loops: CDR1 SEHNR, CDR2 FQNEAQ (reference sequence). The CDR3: CASSSLRSEQYF. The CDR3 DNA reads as TGTGCCAGCAGTTCCCTTAGGTCCGAGCAGTACTTC.

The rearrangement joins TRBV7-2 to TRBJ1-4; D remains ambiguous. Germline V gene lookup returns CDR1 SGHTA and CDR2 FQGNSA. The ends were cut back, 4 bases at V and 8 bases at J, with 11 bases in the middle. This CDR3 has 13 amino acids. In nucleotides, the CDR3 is TGTGCCAGCAGCTCCGTAGTTGGCGAAAAACTGTTTTTT. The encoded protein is CASSSVVGEKLFF.

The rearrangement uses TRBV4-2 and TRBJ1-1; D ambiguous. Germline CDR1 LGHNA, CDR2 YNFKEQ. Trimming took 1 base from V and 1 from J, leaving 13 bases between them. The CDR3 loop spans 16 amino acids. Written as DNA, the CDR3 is TGTGCCAGCAGCCAAGGTGGGGTGGGCAAGAACACTGAAGCTTTCTTT. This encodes CASSQGGVGKNTEAFF.

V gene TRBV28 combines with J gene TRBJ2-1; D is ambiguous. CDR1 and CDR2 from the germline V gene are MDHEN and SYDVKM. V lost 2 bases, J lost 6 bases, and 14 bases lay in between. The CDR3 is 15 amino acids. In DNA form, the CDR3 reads TGTGCCAGCAGTTTAGATTCAGTAGTTCTCAATGAGCAGTTCTTC. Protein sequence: CASSLDSVVLNEQFF.